This entry features one T cell receptor (beta chain) sequence. This may come from a read error, since a much larger clone is one base off. Time point noted: sample taken at primary tumor resection. Unsorted whole RNA from tumor, nontumor lung or frozen PBMC underwent sequencing. The cohort: some 70 early-stage, untreated non-small cell lung cancer patients. Individual TCR cDNA molecules each bore their own unique molecular identifier. In TCRdb, the 5' RACE reads were re-called with MiXCR into one record per CDR3 protein. The sample contains 70,000 to 90,000 distinct CDR3 sequences, 10% to 15% of which appear only once. The data belong to a study of spatial heterogeneity in lung cancer. Whole-study context: The library had UMIs, and each TCR and UMI pair averaged more than ten raw reads.

The V gene's germline CDR1 is SGHRS and CDR2 YFSETQ. Losses at the gene ends were 2 bases for V and 4 bases for J; bases not matched to a gene: 7. The CDR3 consists of 15 residues. Source: PBMCs, taken at surgery. The clonotype originates from a male donor with early-stage non-small cell lung cancer. The chain has TRBV5-1 and TRBJ2-3; 7 nucleotides agree with TRBD2. The CDR3 region has the DNA TGCGCCAGCAGCTTAGCGGGATCAATGGCAGATACGCAGTATTTT. Translation gives CASSLAGSMADTQYF.